This T cell receptor (beta chain) was obtained from a study of blood T cell repertoires in COVID-19. On the study more broadly: T cells, B-cell-depleted T cells, or PBMCs supplied cDNA or gDNA.

TCRdb's copy holds only in-frame clones and misses some; the assay was immunoSEQ multiplex PCR. This table holds 110,000 or so clones, 70% to 90% found once. The clonotype comes from an older woman who had recovered from COVID-19. Specimen: peripheral blood.

The CDR3 DNA reads TGCGCCAGCAGCTCGGACAGGGGGGCTGGGGGCTACACCTTC. Its translation: CASSSDRGAGGYTF. The chain combines TRBV5-1 with TRBJ1-2; 10 bases are shared with TRBD1. The CDR3 runs to 14 residues. The J segment lost 8 bases and the V segment lost 3 bases, leaving 7 bases of the junction unmatched. Looked up from germline, CDR1 is SGHRS and CDR2 is YFSETQ.